This T cell receptor beta chain stems from a study of neurological immune-mediated disorders. It was from 2 million PBMCs stored at -80 C that the unsorted libraries were obtained. Per germline, CDR1 DFQATT and CDR2 SNEGSKA (reference sequence). The CDR3 is 14 amino acids. Deletions cut 1 base from V and 6 bases from J, with 10 bases between. The authors produced cDNA by 5'RACE using 10-nucleotide random UMIs. TCRdb redid the calling of the 5' RACE reads with MiXCR, one entry per CDR3 protein. The table records roughly 100,000 distinct CDR3 sequences, roughly 3.2% of them present only once. In this sample, this clonotype turned up many times. Antigen specificity is unknown. Study findings and constraints: Neither clinical nor MRI features were found to be associated with the multiple sclerosis repertoire cluster. HTLV-1-associated myelopathy had the most TCR clonal expansion, and multiple sclerosis had the least, less than healthy controls.

Sequencing input: PBMCs. The origin of this receptor is a woman in her fifties or sixties with multiple sclerosis. The V gene is TRBV20-1, the J gene TRBJ1-6, with D perhaps TRBD1 (5 bases). This chain's CDR3 is CSARVLTVNSPLHF. The CDR3 region has the DNA TGCAGTGCTAGAGTTTTGACAGTTAATTCACCCCTCCACTTT.